The rows below give T cell receptor beta chains drawn from one sample of a study of beta chain features in type 1 diabetes. Repertoires were generated with immunoSEQ multiplex PCR, while TCRdb's copy carries only in-frame clones and drops some. The table includes 150,000 to 170,000 clones, about 9.3% detected once. What was sequenced was central memory CD4+ T cells from blood. The receptors derive from a young man with type 1 diabetes. CDR3s include the opening cysteine and the closing phenylalanine or tryptophan. The D gene is left open where the match is weak. Clone sizes are given selectively: once, few, many, or a class where the clone is expanded.

v_call	clone_size	j_call	d_call	cdr3_aa	cdr3_nt
TRBV19	few	TRBJ2-2	.	CASSTGSAPNSELFF	TGTGCCAGTAGTACGGGTAGTGCACCCAACTCGGAGCTGTTTTTT
TRBV27	.	TRBJ2-1	TRBD1	CASSLSEGQVRRNEQFF	TGTGCCAGCAGTTTATCGGAAGGACAGGTGCGACGCAATGAGCAGTTCTTC
TRBV28	few	TRBJ2-3	TRBD1	CASSLWTGETDTQYF	TGTGCCAGCAGTTTATGGACAGGGGAGACAGATACGCAGTATTTT
TRBV7-2	.	TRBJ1-2	.	CASSLAGSYGYTF	TGTGCCAGCAGCTTAGCCGGGTCGTATGGCTACACCTTC
TRBV5-1	.	TRBJ2-3	.	CASSQQSGDTQYF	TGCGCCAGCAGCCAACAATCAGGAGATACGCAGTATTTT
TRBV5-1	.	TRBJ2-3	.	CASSSQTPTDTQYF	TGCGCCAGCAGCTCTCAGACACCAACAGATACGCAGTATTTT
TRBV5-1	few	TRBJ2-2	TRBD2	CASKYLFGGSRFDGELFF	TGCGCCAGCAAGTATTTGTTTGGCGGGAGTCGTTTTGACGGGGAGCTGTTTTTT
TRBV10-3	few	TRBJ2-5	.	CAISWDSETQYF	TGTGCCATCAGTTGGGACTCCGAGACCCAGTACTTC
TRBV6-5	few	TRBJ2-5	.	CASSYSDSQETQYF	TGTGCCAGCAGTTACTCGGACTCACAAGAGACCCAGTACTTC
TRBV7-2	.	TRBJ1-4	TRBD1	CASTQGATEKLFF	TGTGCCAGCACACAGGGGGCGACGGAAAAACTGTTTTTT
TRBV4-2	few	TRBJ1-1	.	CASSQAAGHYEAFF	TGTGCCAGCAGCCAAGCGGCGGGGCATTATGAAGCTTTCTTT
TRBV28	.	TRBJ2-7	TRBD1	CASSLSGQGLLGEQYF	TGTGCCAGCAGTTTATCGGGACAGGGACTATTAGGCGAGCAGTACTTC
TRBV27	few	TRBJ2-5	.	CASSLRSRVEKETQYF	TGTGCCAGCAGTTTACGATCTAGAGTGGAGAAAGAGACCCAGTACTTC
TRBV7-9	few	TRBJ2-1	TRBD2	CASSPTSGSPNEQFF	TGTGCCAGCAGCCCGACTAGCGGGAGCCCCAATGAGCAGTTCTTC
TRBV5-4	few	TRBJ2-3	.	CASSFPGSTDTQYF	TGTGCCAGCAGCTTTCCCGGTAGCACAGATACGCAGTATTTT
TRBV27	.	TRBJ2-7	.	CASRRGREGEQYF	TGTGCCAGCAGACGGGGGAGAGAGGGAGAGCAGTACTTC
TRBV28	.	TRBJ2-5	.	CASSADTQETQYF	TGTGCCAGCAGTGCGGACACACAAGAGACCCAGTACTTC
TRBV4-1	few	TRBJ1-2	.	CASSQGQDEFNYGYTF	TGCGCCAGCAGCCAAGGACAAGATGAATTCAACTATGGCTACACCTTC
TRBV25-1	few	TRBJ2-1	TRBD2	CASSEQIAGGGGEQFF	TGTGCCAGCAGTGAACAGATAGCGGGAGGCGGAGGTGAGCAGTTCTTC
TRBV28	few	TRBJ2-5	TRBD1	CASSRGQVQETQYF	TGTGCCAGCAGTCGCGGACAGGTCCAAGAGACCCAGTACTTC
TRBV29-1	few	TRBJ2-3	.	CSVEPPDSRTDTQYF	TGCAGCGTTGAACCCCCCGACAGTCGCACAGATACGCAGTATTTT
TRBV5-4	.	TRBJ1-2	TRBD1	CASSLQGADGYTF	TGTGCCAGCAGCTTGCAGGGGGCGGATGGCTACACCTTC
TRBV7-3	.	TRBJ2-7	TRBD2	CASSPDSGGATYEQYF	TGTGCCAGCAGCCCAGATAGCGGGGGAGCGACCTACGAGCAGTACTTC
TRBV5-1	.	TRBJ1-2	TRBD1	CASSGGTGYAGYTF	TGCGCCAGCAGCGGCGGGACAGGGTATGCTGGCTACACCTTC
TRBV7-2	few	TRBJ2-2	TRBD2	CASSVSGTSRTGELFF	TGTGCCAGCAGCGTCTCCGGGACTAGCCGCACCGGGGAGCTGTTTTTT
TRBV28	few	TRBJ1-5	.	CASVRYSNQPQHF	TGTGCCAGCGTGCGGTATAGCAATCAGCCCCAGCATTTT
TRBV28	.	TRBJ1-2	.	CASSPLHGYTF	TGTGCCAGCAGTCCACTCCATGGCTACACCTTC
TRBV7-9	.	TRBJ1-5	TRBD1	CASSRTGKGNQPQHF	TGTGCCAGCAGCAGGACAGGGAAGGGGAATCAGCCCCAGCATTTT
TRBV5-1	few	TRBJ2-7	.	CASRAPFGESHEQYF	TGCGCCAGCAGGGCCCCGTTCGGAGAGAGCCACGAGCAGTACTTC
TRBV7-2	.	TRBJ2-2	.	CASSVSRDNTGELFF	TGTGCCAGCAGTGTTAGCAGGGATAACACCGGGGAGCTGTTTTTT
TRBV4-2	.	TRBJ1-5	.	CASSQDVQGRDQPQHF	TGTGCCAGCAGCCAAGATGTCCAGGGGAGGGATCAGCCCCAGCATTTT
TRBV28	few	TRBJ1-1	TRBD1	CASSFQTGGSTEAFF	TGTGCCAGCAGTTTCCAAACAGGGGGGAGCACTGAAGCTTTCTTT
TRBV30	.	TRBJ2-5	TRBD1	CAWLPPGQGKETQYF	TGTGCCTGGTTGCCTCCGGGACAGGGTAAGGAGACCCAGTACTTC
TRBV11-3	.	TRBJ2-3	TRBD1	CASSLGTGDTDTQYF	TGTGCCAGCAGCTTAGGGACAGGAGACACAGATACGCAGTATTTT
TRBV7-9	.	TRBJ2-1	.	CASGRSYNEQFF	TGTGCCAGCGGGAGATCCTACAATGAGCAGTTCTTC
TRBV30	many	TRBJ1-2	.	CAWTISQEGGGYTF	TGTGCCTGGACCATCAGTCAAGAGGGCGGGGGCTACACCTTC
TRBV29-1	few	TRBJ2-7	.	CSVAARGGTAYYEQYF	TGCAGCGTCGCAGCCCGGGGGGGGACAGCCTACTACGAGCAGTACTTC
TRBV7-9	few	TRBJ2-6	.	CASSLLGDGANVLTF	TGTGCCAGCAGCTTGTTAGGGGATGGGGCCAACGTCCTGACTTTC
TRBV28	few	TRBJ2-1	TRBD1	CASSLSGQGTYNEQFF	TGTGCCAGCAGTTTATCGGGACAGGGGACATACAATGAGCAGTTCTTC
TRBV4-3	few	TRBJ2-7	TRBD2	CASSHSLAASSYEQYF	TGCGCCAGCAGCCATTCCCTAGCGGCAAGCTCCTACGAGCAGTACTTC
TRBV7-3	few	TRBJ2-1	TRBD2	CASSPGLAGGEQFF	TGTGCCAGCAGCCCAGGACTAGCGGGAGGTGAGCAGTTCTTC
TRBV28	.	TRBJ1-3	.	CASTERGRVTGNTIYF	TGTGCCAGCACCGAGAGAGGGAGGGTTACTGGAAACACCATATATTTT
TRBV5-1	.	TRBJ2-1	TRBD2	CASSLGREGGEQFF	TGCGCCAGCAGCTTGGGGCGGGAGGGAGGTGAGCAGTTCTTC
TRBV6-5	.	TRBJ2-1	TRBD2	CASIPLAGDEQFF	TGTGCCAGCATACCGCTAGCGGGCGATGAGCAGTTCTTC
TRBV11-3	.	TRBJ2-7	TRBD1	CASSSGTGGFYEQYF	TGTGCCAGCAGCTCCGGGACAGGGGGATTCTACGAGCAGTACTTC
TRBV25-1	.	TRBJ2-3	.	CASIGGLSTDTQYF	TGTGCCAGCATCGGGGGTCTGAGCACAGATACGCAGTATTTT
TRBV25-1	.	TRBJ2-1	.	CASRRRGGDFNEQFF	TGTGCCAGCCGGAGGCGTGGCGGGGATTTCAATGAGCAGTTCTTC
TRBV11-2	few	TRBJ1-2	.	CASSPAGILRGYTF	TGTGCCAGCAGCCCAGCCGGGATTTTGAGGGGCTACACCTTC
TRBV27	.	TRBJ1-4	TRBD1	CASSGQGTEKLFF	TGTGCCAGCAGCGGACAGGGTACTGAAAAACTGTTTTTT
TRBV5-4	.	TRBJ2-5	TRBD2	CASSPSSGVQETQYF	TGTGCCAGCAGCCCGTCTAGCGGGGTACAAGAGACCCAGTACTTC
TRBV11-2	.	TRBJ2-1	.	CASSLGGSSYNEQFF	TGTGCCAGCAGCTTAGGAGGGAGCTCCTACAATGAGCAGTTCTTC
TRBV28	.	TRBJ1-2	.	CASSLLAGYGYTF	TGTGCCAGCAGTTTGTTAGCGGGTTACGGCTACACCTTC
TRBV11-2	once	TRBJ2-7	.	CASSTGYEQYF	TGTGCCAGCAGCACAGGGTACGAGCAGTACTTC
TRBV30	few	TRBJ1-2	TRBD1	CAWGAGGIANTF	TGTGCCTGGGGTGCAGGGGGTATAGCGAACACCTTC
TRBV5-1	few	TRBJ2-6	.	CASSFTGSSGANVLTF	TGCGCCAGCAGTTTTACAGGGTCCTCTGGGGCCAACGTCCTGACTTTC
TRBV7-9	.	TRBJ2-3	TRBD2	CASSSSGEGDTQYF	TGTGCCAGCAGCTCCTCGGGGGAGGGGGATACGCAGTATTTT
TRBV7-6	few	TRBJ2-2	.	CASSAHPSTGELFF	TGTGCCAGCAGCGCCCATCCTAGCACCGGGGAGCTGTTTTTT
TRBV29-1	.	TRBJ2-5	.	CSVEGAETQYF	TGCAGCGTTGAAGGGGCCGAGACCCAGTACTTC